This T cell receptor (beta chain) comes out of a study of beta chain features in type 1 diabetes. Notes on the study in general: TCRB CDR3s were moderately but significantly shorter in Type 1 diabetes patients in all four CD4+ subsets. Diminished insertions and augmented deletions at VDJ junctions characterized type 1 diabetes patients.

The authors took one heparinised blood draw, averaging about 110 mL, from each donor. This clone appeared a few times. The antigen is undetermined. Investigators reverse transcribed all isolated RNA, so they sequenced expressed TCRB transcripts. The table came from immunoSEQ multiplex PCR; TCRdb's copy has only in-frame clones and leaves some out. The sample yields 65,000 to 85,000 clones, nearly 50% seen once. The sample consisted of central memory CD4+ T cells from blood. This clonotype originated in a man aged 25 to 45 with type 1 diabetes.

The CDR3 DNA follows: TGTGCCAGCAGCCCAGGGACAGGGCCCCCAACTAATGAAAAACTGTTTTTT. This encodes CASSPGTGPPTNEKLFF. The chain has TRBV13 and TRBJ1-4; TRBD1 matches 9 bases. CDR1 and CDR2 (germline): PRHDT, FYEKMQ (reference sequence). V lost 5 bases and J lost 0; bases outside the gene matches: 7. The CDR3 totals 17 residues.